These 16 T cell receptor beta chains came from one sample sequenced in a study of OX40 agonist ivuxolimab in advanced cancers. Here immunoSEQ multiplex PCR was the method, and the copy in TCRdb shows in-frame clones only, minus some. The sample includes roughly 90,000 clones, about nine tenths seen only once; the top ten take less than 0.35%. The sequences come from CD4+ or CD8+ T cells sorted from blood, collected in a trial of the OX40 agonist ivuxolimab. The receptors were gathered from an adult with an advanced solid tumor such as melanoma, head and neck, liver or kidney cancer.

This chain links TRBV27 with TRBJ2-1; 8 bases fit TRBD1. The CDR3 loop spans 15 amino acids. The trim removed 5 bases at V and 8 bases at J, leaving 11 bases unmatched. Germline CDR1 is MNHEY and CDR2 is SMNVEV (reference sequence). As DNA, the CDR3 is TGTGCCAGCAGTCCCATGACAGGGGCTAGGGATGAGCAGTTCTTC. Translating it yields CASSPMTGARDEQFF.

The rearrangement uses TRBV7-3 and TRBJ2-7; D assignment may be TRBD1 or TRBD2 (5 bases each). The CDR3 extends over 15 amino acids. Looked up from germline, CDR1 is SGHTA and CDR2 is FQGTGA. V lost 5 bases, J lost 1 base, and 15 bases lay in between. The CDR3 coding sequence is TGTGCCAGCAGCCTCCGAGAGGGGCCTTCCTACGAGCAGTACTTC. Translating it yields CASSLREGPSYEQYF.

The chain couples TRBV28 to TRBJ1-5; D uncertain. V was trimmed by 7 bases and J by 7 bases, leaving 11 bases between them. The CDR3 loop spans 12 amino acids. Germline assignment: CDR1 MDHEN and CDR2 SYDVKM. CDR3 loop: CASKRPAQPQHF. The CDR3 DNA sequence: TGTGCCAGCAAGCGTCCAGCCCAGCCCCAGCATTTT.

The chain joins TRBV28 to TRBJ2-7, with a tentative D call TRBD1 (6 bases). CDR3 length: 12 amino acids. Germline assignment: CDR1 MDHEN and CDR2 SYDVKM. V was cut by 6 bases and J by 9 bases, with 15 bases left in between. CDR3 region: CASRLTTGWQYF. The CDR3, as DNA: TGTGCCAGCAGGCTCACCACAGGGTGGCAGTACTTC.

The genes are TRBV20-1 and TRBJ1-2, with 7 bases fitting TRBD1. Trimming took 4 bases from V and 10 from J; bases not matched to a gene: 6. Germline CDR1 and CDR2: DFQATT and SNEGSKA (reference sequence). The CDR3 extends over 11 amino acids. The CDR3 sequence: CSATRTGSYTF. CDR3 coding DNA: TGCAGTGCTACGCGGACAGGATCCTACACCTTC.

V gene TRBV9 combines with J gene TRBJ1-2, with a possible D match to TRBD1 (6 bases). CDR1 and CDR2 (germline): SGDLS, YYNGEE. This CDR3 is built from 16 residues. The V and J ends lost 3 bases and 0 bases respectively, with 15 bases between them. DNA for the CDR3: TGTGCCAGCAGCGAGGGACATTGGACAGCTAACTATGGCTACACCTTC. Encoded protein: CASSEGHWTANYGYTF.

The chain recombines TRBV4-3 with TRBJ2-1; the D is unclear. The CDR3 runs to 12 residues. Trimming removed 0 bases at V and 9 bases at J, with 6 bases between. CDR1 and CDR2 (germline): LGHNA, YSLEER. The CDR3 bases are TGCGCCAGCAGCCAAGATTGGAGTGAGCAGTTCTTC. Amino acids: CASSQDWSEQFF.

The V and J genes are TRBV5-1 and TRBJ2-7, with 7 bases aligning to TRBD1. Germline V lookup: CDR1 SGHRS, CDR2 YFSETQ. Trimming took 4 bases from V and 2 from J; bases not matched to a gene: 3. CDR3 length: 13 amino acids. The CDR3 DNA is TGCGCCAGCAGCCCGGGACAGACCTACGAGCAGTACTTC. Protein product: CASSPGQTYEQYF. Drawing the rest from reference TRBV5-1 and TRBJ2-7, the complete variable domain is KAGVTQTPRYLIKTRGQQVTLSCSPISGHRSVSWYQQTPGQGLQFLFEYFSETQRNKGNFPGRFSGRQFSNSRSEMNVSTLELGDSALYLCASSPGQTYEQYFGPGTRLTVT.

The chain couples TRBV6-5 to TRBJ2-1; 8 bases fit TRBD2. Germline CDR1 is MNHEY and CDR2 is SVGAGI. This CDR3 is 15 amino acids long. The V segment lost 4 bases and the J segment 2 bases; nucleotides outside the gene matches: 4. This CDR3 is CASSSSGSPYNEQFF. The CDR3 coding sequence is TGTGCCAGCAGTTCGAGCGGGAGCCCCTACAATGAGCAGTTCTTC.

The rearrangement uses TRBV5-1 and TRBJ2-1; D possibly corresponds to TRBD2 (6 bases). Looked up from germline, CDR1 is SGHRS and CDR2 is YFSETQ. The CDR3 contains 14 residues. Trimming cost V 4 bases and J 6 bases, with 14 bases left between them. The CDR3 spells CASSQEGLVNEQFF. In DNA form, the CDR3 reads TGCGCCAGCAGCCAGGAGGGGCTGGTCAATGAGCAGTTCTTC. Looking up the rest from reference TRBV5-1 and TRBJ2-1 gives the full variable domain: KAGVTQTPRYLIKTRGQQVTLSCSPISGHRSVSWYQQTPGQGLQFLFEYFSETQRNKGNFPGRFSGRQFSNSRSEMNVSTLELGDSALYLCASSQEGLVNEQFFGPGTRLTVL.

The CDR3, as DNA: TGTGCCAGCAGCTTAGGGCCATCAGAGGTAGAGACCCAGTACTTC. Translated, it gives CASSLGPSEVETQYF. This chain connects TRBV11-2 to TRBJ2-5, with D uncertain. Germline V lookup: CDR1 SGHAT, CDR2 FQNNGV. V was trimmed by 1 base and J by 4 bases, leaving 13 bases between them. CDR3 size: 15 residues.

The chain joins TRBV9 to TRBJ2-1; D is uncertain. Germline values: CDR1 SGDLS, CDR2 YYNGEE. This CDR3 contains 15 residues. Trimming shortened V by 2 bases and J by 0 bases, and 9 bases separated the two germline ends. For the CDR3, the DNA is TGTGCCAGCAGCGTCGACCCGAGCTCCTACAATGAGCAGTTCTTC. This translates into CASSVDPSSYNEQFF.

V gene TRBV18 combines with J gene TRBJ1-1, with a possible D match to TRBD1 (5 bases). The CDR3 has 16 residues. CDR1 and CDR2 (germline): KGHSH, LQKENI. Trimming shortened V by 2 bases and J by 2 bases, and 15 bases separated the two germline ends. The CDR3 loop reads CASSPFRPGPNTEAFF. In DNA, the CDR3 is TGTGCCAGCTCACCATTTAGGCCGGGACCAAACACTGAAGCTTTCTTT.

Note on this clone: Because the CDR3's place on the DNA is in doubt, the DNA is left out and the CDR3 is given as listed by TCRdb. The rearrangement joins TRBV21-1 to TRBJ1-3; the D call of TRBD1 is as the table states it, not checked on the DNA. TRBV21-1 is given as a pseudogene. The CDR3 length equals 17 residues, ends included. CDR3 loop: CASSSTWGTGSGNTIYF.

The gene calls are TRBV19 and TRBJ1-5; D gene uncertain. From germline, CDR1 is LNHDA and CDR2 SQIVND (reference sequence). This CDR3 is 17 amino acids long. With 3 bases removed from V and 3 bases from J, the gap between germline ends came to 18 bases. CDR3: CASSMFGVGVANQPQHF. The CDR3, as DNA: TGTGCCAGTAGTATGTTTGGGGTCGGGGTTGCCAATCAGCCCCAGCATTTT. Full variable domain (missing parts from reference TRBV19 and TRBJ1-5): DGGITQSPKYLFRKEGQNVTLSCEQNLNHDAMYWYRQDPGQGLRLIYYSQIVNDFQKGDIAEGYSVSREKKESFPLTVTSAQKNPTAFYLCASSMFGVGVANQPQHFGDGTRLSIL.

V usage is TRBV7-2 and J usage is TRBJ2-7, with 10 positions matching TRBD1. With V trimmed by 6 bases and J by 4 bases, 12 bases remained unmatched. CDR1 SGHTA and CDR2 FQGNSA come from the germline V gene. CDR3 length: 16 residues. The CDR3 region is CASRLAMTGGPYEQYF. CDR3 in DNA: TGTGCCAGCAGACTAGCAATGACAGGGGGCCCGTACGAGCAGTACTTC.